Below, 25 T cell receptor beta chains from the same sample are listed, as sequenced in a study of technical replicates of blood from a handful of donors. Sequenced by immunoSEQ multiplex PCR; TCRdb stores in-frame clones only, minus some. The sample lists tens of thousands of clones, almost 98% occurring once. Sequencing input: T cells isolated from PBMCs. All receptors derive from a human donor in good health.

This chain joins TRBV25-1 and TRBJ2-1; D is possibly TRBD2 (5 bases). CDR3 length: 14 amino acids. V dropped 5 bases and J dropped 4 bases, with 12 bases sitting between them. CDR1 and CDR2 (germline): MGHDK, SYGVNS. CDR3 sequence: CASSHGNQYNEQFF. In DNA form, the CDR3 reads TGTGCCAGCAGTCACGGGAACCAATACAATGAGCAGTTCTTC.

The chain uses TRBV9 and TRBJ2-2; perhaps TRBD1 as D (6 bases). The germline CDR1 and CDR2 sequences are SGDLS and YYNGEE. Trimming removed 4 bases from V and 0 bases from J, with 16 bases in between. The CDR3 is 17 residues long. CDR3 sequence: CASSTPRDKTNTGELFF. The CDR3 DNA reads as TGTGCCAGCAGCACCCCCCGGGACAAAACGAACACCGGGGAGCTGTTTTTT.

This chain connects TRBV5-8 to TRBJ2-7; no reliable D call. Between the trimmed V and J ends, which lost 3 bases and 4 bases, there was a span of 8 bases. The V gene's germline CDR1 is SGHTS and CDR2 YDEGEE. This CDR3 is 12 amino acids long. CDR3: CASSSPRYEQYF. CDR3 nucleotide sequence: TGTGCCAGCAGCTCCCCTCGGTACGAGCAGTACTTC.

The rearrangement uses TRBV2 and TRBJ2-7; tentatively, D is TRBD2 (5 bases). This CDR3 comprises 12 residues. The V end was cut by 5 bases, the J end by 6 bases, with 11 bases between. Germline CDR1 SNHLY, CDR2 FYNNEI. In DNA, the CDR3 is TGTGCCAGCAGTAAGGCTAGCCCCGAGCAGTACTTC. This gives the protein CASSKASPEQYF.

V and J are TRBV29-1 and TRBJ2-7, with 7 nucleotides matching TRBD2. V lost 3 bases and J lost 4; bases outside the gene matches: 0. CDR1 and CDR2 (germline): SQVTM, ANQGSEA. CDR3 length: 11 residues. The CDR3 sequence is CSVEGGYEQYF. The DNA for the CDR3 is TGCAGCGTTGAGGGGGGGTACGAGCAGTACTTC.

The gene calls are TRBV2 and TRBJ2-7, with D possibly matching TRBD1 (7 bases). The CDR3 covers 16 residues. Trimming cost V 5 bases and J 2 bases, with 19 bases left between them. CDR1 is SNHLY and CDR2 is FYNNEI in the germline V gene. The CDR3 bases are TGTGCCAGCAGTAACCAACAGGGGAGGTTAACCTACGAGCAGTACTTC. It translates to CASSNQQGRLTYEQYF.

V is TRBV2 and J is TRBJ1-1; D is uncertain. Germline CDR1 SNHLY, CDR2 FYNNEI. Trimming stripped 4 bases from V and 0 bases from J, with 9 bases between. This CDR3 region has 14 residues. The CDR3 sequence: CASSGERVNTEAFF. The DNA for the CDR3 is TGTGCCAGCAGTGGAGAGAGGGTGAACACTGAAGCTTTCTTT.

In this sample, this clone turned up once. V gene TRBV5-1 combines with J gene TRBJ2-1, with TRBD2 matching over 9 bases. This CDR3 comprises 16 residues. Germline V gene sequence: CDR1 SGHRS, CDR2 YFSETQ. After removal of 5 bases from V and 4 bases from J, the junction contained 10 bases not matched to a gene. The CDR3 region has the DNA TGCGCCAGCAGTCGCGGGGGGGCCCAATCGTACAATGAGCAGTTCTTC. It codes for CASSRGGAQSYNEQFF.

The chain combines TRBV5-4 with TRBJ2-7; D remains ambiguous. V shed 4 bases and J shed 2 bases, with 10 bases lying between them. CDR1 is SGHNT, CDR2 YYREEE, per germline (reference sequence). CDR3 size: 13 residues. Written as DNA, the CDR3 is TGTGCCAGCAGCGAAATACAAGCCTACGAGCAGTACTTC. It codes for CASSEIQAYEQYF. Drawing the rest from reference TRBV5-4 and TRBJ2-7, the complete variable domain is ETGVTQSPTHLIKTRGQQVTLRCSSQSGHNTVSWYQQALGQGPQFIFQYYREEENGRGNFPPRFSGLQFPNYSSELNVNALELDDSALYLCASSEIQAYEQYFGPGTRLTVT.

This clone was seen a handful of times. The chain is built from TRBV25-1 and TRBJ1-1, with 11 bases identical to TRBD1. V dropped 2 bases and J dropped 7; count of bases not matched to a gene: 6. The length of the CDR3 is 15 residues. Germline loops: CDR1 MGHDK, CDR2 SYGVNS. CDR3 region: CASSEPGQGGLEAFF. The CDR3 DNA reads as TGTGCCAGCAGTGAACCGGGACAGGGGGGCCTTGAAGCTTTCTTT.

V gene TRBV2 combines with J gene TRBJ2-5, with 16 bases aligning to TRBD2. CDR1 is SNHLY and CDR2 is FYNNEI in the germline V gene. V lost 4 bases to trimming and J lost 2 bases; unmatched junction nucleotides: 4. The CDR3 spans 17 residues. The CDR3 sequence: CASSVPGLAGGQETQYF. CDR3 in DNA: TGTGCCAGCAGTGTACCGGGACTAGCGGGGGGGCAAGAGACCCAGTACTTC.

V is TRBV11-2 and J is TRBJ2-7; 9 bases agree with TRBD1. The CDR3 extends over 15 amino acids. The germline CDR1 and CDR2 sequences are SGHAT and FQNNGV. J was trimmed by 7 bases and V by 1 base; bases with no gene match: 8. CDR3 in amino acids: CASSLGGTGSYEQYF. CDR3 nucleotides: TGTGCCAGCAGCTTAGGGGGGACAGGGTCTTATGAGCAGTACTTC.

The V and J genes are TRBV27 and TRBJ1-3; a weak D match, TRBD1 (6 bases). V was pared by 2 bases and J by 4 bases, with 12 bases between. The V gene's germline CDR1 is MNHEY and CDR2 SMNVEV (reference sequence). CDR3 length: 15 amino acids. CDR3 protein: CASSLLGTLGNTIYF. The CDR3 DNA follows: TGTGCCAGCAGTTTACTCGGGACACTAGGAAACACCATATATTTT.

The rearrangement uses TRBV27 and TRBJ2-7, with no clear D. V was pared by 4 bases and J by 2 bases, with 3 bases between. The CDR3 covers 11 residues. CDR1 and CDR2 (germline): MNHEY, SMNVEV (reference sequence). CDR3 bases: TGTGCCAGCAGTTCTACCTACGAGCAGTACTTC. Residues: CASSSTYEQYF.

V and J are TRBV7-9 and TRBJ1-2, with D possibly TRBD1 on 6 matching bases. The CDR3 runs to 16 residues. Germline lookup yields CDR1 SEHNR and CDR2 FQNEAQ (reference sequence). The V gene lost 1 base and the J gene lost 4 bases, with 16 bases spanning the gap. The CDR3 region has the DNA TGTGCCAGCAGCTTAGGCTCGGCAGGGGTAGGCTATGGCTACACCTTC. It is translated as CASSLGSAGVGYGYTF.

This chain joins TRBV29-1 and TRBJ2-5; 14 nucleotides line up with TRBD2. There are 15 residues in the CDR3. V lost 6 bases to trimming and J lost 3 bases; unmatched junction nucleotides: 6. Germline CDR1 reads SQVTM; CDR2 reads ANQGSEA. The CDR3 sequence is CSVGTSGSIEETQYF. CDR3 sequence (DNA): TGCAGCGTGGGGACTAGCGGGAGTATCGAAGAGACCCAGTACTTC.

The genes are TRBV28 and TRBJ1-1, with D unresolved. The CDR3 loop spans 13 amino acids. V was pared by 5 bases and J by 1 base, with 8 bases between. The V gene's germline CDR1 is MDHEN and CDR2 SYDVKM. The CDR3 bases are TGTGCCAGCAGTCCCATACAGAACACTGAAGCTTTCTTT. Protein: CASSPIQNTEAFF.

This rearrangement joins TRBV29-1 to TRBJ2-7, with 11 bases aligning to TRBD1. The ends lost 7 bases at V and 0 bases at J; junction bases unmatched: 5. The V gene's germline CDR1 is SQVTM and CDR2 ANQGSEA. This CDR3 is 14 amino acids long. The CDR3 sequence: CSAGTGGSSYEQYF. The CDR3 DNA reads TGCAGCGCAGGGACAGGGGGAAGCTCCTACGAGCAGTACTTC.

The chain uses TRBV7-9 and TRBJ2-7, with 10 bases matching TRBD2. This CDR3 contains 16 residues. Germline-derived CDR1 and CDR2 are SEHNR and FQNEAQ (reference sequence). The J segment lost 0 bases and the V segment lost 5 bases, leaving 7 bases of the junction unmatched. In DNA form, the CDR3 reads TGTGCCAGCAGCGAGCCTAGCGGGAGTTCCTCCTACGAGCAGTACTTC. Amino acids: CASSEPSGSSSYEQYF.

The rearrangement joins TRBV5-1 to TRBJ2-7; TRBD2 matches at 10 bases. J was trimmed by 4 bases and V by 0 bases; bases with no gene match: 4. CDR3 length: 15 residues. Germline assignment: CDR1 SGHRS and CDR2 YFSETQ. Written as DNA, the CDR3 is TGCGCCAGCAGCTTGGTCCCTAGCGGGGGTTACGAGCAGTACTTC. Protein product: CASSLVPSGGYEQYF.

This rearrangement joins TRBV29-1 to TRBJ2-2; 8 bases agree with TRBD1. CDR1 is SQVTM and CDR2 is ANQGSEA in the germline V gene. The CDR3 loop spans 15 amino acids. Trimming removed 7 bases from V and 0 bases from J; junction bases left unmatched: 7. The CDR3 protein is CSGTSGGTNTGELFF. The CDR3 DNA reads TGCAGCGGTACTTCAGGGGGCACGAACACCGGGGAGCTGTTTTTT.

This rearrangement joins TRBV5-1 to TRBJ2-1, with D maybe TRBD2 (5 bases). Trimming removed 0 bases from V and 14 bases from J, with 27 bases in between. The CDR3 length is 17 residues. Germline V gives CDR1 SGHRS, CDR2 YFSETQ. The CDR3 DNA reads TGCGCCAGCAGCTTGGCCAAGGTCCGTAAGTCGGAGGAGAGTAAGTTCTTC. This gives the protein CASSLAKVRKSEESKFF.

The gene calls are TRBV11-1 and TRBJ1-1; possibly TRBD1 for D (5 bases). With 0 bases removed from V and 6 bases from J, the gap between germline ends came to 14 bases. The length of the CDR3 is 15 residues. Germline loops: CDR1 SGHAT, CDR2 FQDESV (reference sequence). CDR3 protein: CASSLARGTTAEAFF. The CDR3 nucleotides are TGTGCCAGCAGCTTAGCCCGTGGGACTACCGCTGAAGCTTTCTTT.

The chain combines TRBV5-1 with TRBJ2-5, with 10 nucleotides matching TRBD1. This CDR3 has 15 residues. J was trimmed by 5 bases and V by 7 bases; bases with no gene match: 11. Germline V gene sequence: CDR1 SGHRS, CDR2 YFSETQ. The CDR3 protein is CASYSRDRGRETQYF. CDR3 sequence (DNA): TGCGCCAGCTATAGTCGGGACAGGGGCAGGGAGACCCAGTACTTC.

The genes are TRBV11-2 and TRBJ2-7; 7 bases are a match to TRBD1. Germline V gives CDR1 SGHAT, CDR2 FQNNGV. Trimming removed 6 bases from V and 3 bases from J; junction bases left unmatched: 11. This CDR3 has 15 residues. This CDR3 is CASSSRPGQSYEQYF. The CDR3 DNA is TGTGCCAGCAGTTCTAGACCGGGACAGAGCTACGAGCAGTACTTC.